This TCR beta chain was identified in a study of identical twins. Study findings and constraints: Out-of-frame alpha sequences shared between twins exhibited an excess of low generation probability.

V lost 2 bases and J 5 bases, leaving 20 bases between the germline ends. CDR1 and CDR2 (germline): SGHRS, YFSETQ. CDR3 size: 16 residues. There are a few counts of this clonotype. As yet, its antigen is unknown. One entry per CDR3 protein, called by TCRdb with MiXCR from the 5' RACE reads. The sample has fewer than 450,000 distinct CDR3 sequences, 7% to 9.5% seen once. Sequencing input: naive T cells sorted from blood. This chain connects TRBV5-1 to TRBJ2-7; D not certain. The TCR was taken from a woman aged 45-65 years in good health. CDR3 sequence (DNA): TGCGCCAGCAGCTTCGAAACAGCCAATACGGTCAACGAGCAGTACTTC. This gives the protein CASSFETANTVNEQYF.